A single sample is the source of the 8 T cell receptor beta chains below, sequenced in a study of blood T cells in healthy people across ages. The authors ran a second PCR of about 6 to 11 cycles using a sample-barcoded 5' primer and a J-beta primer mix. TCRdb re-analysed the 5' RACE reads in MiXCR, keeping a single row per CDR3 protein. The data show approximately 800,000 distinct CDR3 sequences, 53% seen once. Specimen: blood. Receptors were obtained from a man at least 80 years old in good health.

The chain carries TRBV12-3 or TRBV12-4 and TRBJ1-4; D unresolved. The CDR3 sequence is 15 residues long. Between the trimmed V and J ends, which lost 1 base and 7 bases, there was a span of 13 bases. The CDR3 protein is CASSLDPWGREKLFF. The CDR3 DNA reads TGTGCCAGCAGTTTAGATCCCTGGGGTCGTGAAAAACTGTTTTTT.

This chain uses TRBV12-3 or TRBV12-4 with TRBJ1-3; D gene ambiguous. Trimming removed 7 bases from V and 9 bases from J, with 10 bases in between. The CDR3 has 11 amino acids. CDR3 in DNA: TGTGCCAGCACCTGCTGTGGCACCATATATTTT. Translating it yields CASTCCGTIYF.

This clonotype was detected only once. This rearrangement joins TRBV28 to TRBJ2-5; D is ambiguous. V was trimmed by 6 bases and J by 11 bases, leaving 25 bases between them. Per germline, CDR1 MDHEN and CDR2 SYDVKM. The CDR3 is made up of 15 amino acids. The CDR3 region has the DNA TGTGCCAGCAGCGACACAGTAAGCTCCTACAATGAGCAGTACTTC. Encoded protein: CASSDTVSSYNEQYF. The full variable domain, with the rest looked up from reference TRBV28 and TRBJ2-5, is DVKVTQSSRYLVKRTGEKVFLECVQDMDHENMFWYRQDPGLGLRLIYFSYDVKMKEKGDIPEGYSVSREKKERFSLILESASTNQTSMYLCASSDTVSSYNEQYFGPGTRLLVL.

The sample holds one count of this clonotype. This chain uses TRBV5-1 with TRBJ1-2; D gene unclear. The germline V and J ends were trimmed by 4 bases and 4 bases, with 11 bases remaining between them. This CDR3 is 13 amino acids long. Germline V gene sequence: CDR1 SGHRS, CDR2 YFSETQ. The CDR3 sequence: CASSDGRFYGYTF. CDR3 bases: TGCGCCAGCAGCGACGGACGCTTCTATGGCTACACCTTC.

This clonotype has just a few counts. The CDR3 region is CAITGEYQETQYF. The CDR3 bases are TGTGCCATCACAGGGGAGTACCAAGAGACCCAGTACTTC. The chain links TRBV10-3 to TRBJ2-5, with D possibly matching TRBD1 (6 bases). Germline V lookup: CDR1 ENHRY, CDR2 SYGVKD. The CDR3 length is 13 residues. With 7 bases removed from V and 0 bases from J, the gap between germline ends came to 9 bases.

Ten or more counts support this clonotype. This chain connects TRBV18 to TRBJ2-1; perhaps D is TRBD1 or TRBD2 (5 bases each). The CDR3 is 16 residues long. The germline CDR1 and CDR2 sequences are KGHSH and LQKENI. The germline V and J ends were trimmed by 3 bases and 5 bases, with 17 bases remaining between them. This chain's CDR3 is CASSPEVGRAHNEQFF. The CDR3 DNA reads as TGTGCCAGCTCACCGGAGGTGGGCAGGGCCCACAATGAGCAGTTCTTC.

The DNA for the CDR3 is TGTGCCAGCAGCCAAGGCGGGGTTCCCTACGAGCAGTACTTC. Translation: CASSQGGVPYEQYF. The rearrangement joins TRBV3-1 to TRBJ2-7; the D gene is possibly TRBD2 (6 bases). V was trimmed by 1 base and J by 2 bases, leaving 9 bases between them. CDR3 length: 14 amino acids. Germline V gives CDR1 LGHDT, CDR2 YNNKEL (reference sequence).

V and J are TRBV25-1 and TRBJ1-1, with 7 bases fitting TRBD1. The CDR3 is 17 residues long. Trimming cost V 1 base and J 4 bases; bases outside gene matches: 12. Germline lookup yields CDR1 MGHDK and CDR2 SYGVNS. In DNA form, the CDR3 reads TGTGCCAGCAGTGAATCAGGGGGAGGGAGTATAGGCACTGAAGCTTTCTTT. Its protein product is CASSESGGGSIGTEAFF. Full variable domain (outside the CDR3, taken from reference TRBV25-1 and TRBJ1-1): EADIYQTPRYLVIGTGKKITLECSQTMGHDKMYWYQQDPGMELHLIHYSYGVNSTEKGDLSSESTVSRIRTEHFPLTLESARPSHTSQYLCASSESGGGSIGTEAFFGQGTRLTVV.